Detailed here is one T cell receptor beta chain. How the authors handled the data: Amplified reference gene primers provided the basis for estimating nucleated cell counts. Using immunoSEQ multiplex PCR, the repertoire was profiled, and TCRdb retains in-frame clones only, with some absent. V, J and clone size derive from that table, while D and trimming were established from the DNA sequence. The sample consists of some 25,000 clones, approximately 81% of them appearing once. The trim removed 5 bases at V and 2 bases at J, leaving 10 bases unmatched. The CDR3 covers 17 residues. Looked up from germline, CDR1 is LNHDA and CDR2 is SQIVND (reference sequence). This sample is part of a study of blood T cell repertoires in COVID-19.

The V gene is TRBV19, the J gene TRBJ2-3; 10 nucleotides align to TRBD2. This TCR derives from a human donor in a cohort sampled during active COVID-19. Specimen: peripheral blood. The chain's CDR3 is CASSPGGLASFTDTQYF. The DNA of the CDR3 is TGTGCCAGTAGTCCTGGGGGACTAGCGAGTTTCACAGATACGCAGTATTTT.